These 8 T cell receptor beta chains were sequenced from one sample in a study of shared clonotypes between healthy human individuals. The assay was immunoSEQ multiplex PCR, and TCRdb's table has in-frame clones only and misses some. The sample yields about 1.5 million clones, 95% to 99% seen once. The specimen sequenced was naive CD4+ T cells sorted from blood. As for subset: CD45RA+ positively selected. Receptors originate from a man between 25 and 39 years old in good health.

CDR3 loop: CASSSGAPSRDTQYF. The CDR3 nucleotides read TGTGCCAGCAGCTCCGGAGCTCCTAGTCGTGATACGCAGTATTTT. This chain uses TRBV5-4 with TRBJ2-3; D is uncertain. The CDR3 has 15 amino acids. The ends were cut back, 3 bases at V and 6 bases at J, with 17 bases in the middle. Per the germline V gene, CDR1 is SGHNT and CDR2 is YYREEE (reference sequence). The variable domain in full, completed from reference TRBV5-4 and TRBJ2-3, reads ETGVTQSPTHLIKTRGQQVTLRCSSQSGHNTVSWYQQALGQGPQFIFQYYREEENGRGNFPPRFSGLQFPNYSSELNVNALELDDSALYLCASSSGAPSRDTQYFGPGTRLTVL.

The chain has TRBV18 and TRBJ2-6; a possible D gene is TRBD1 (5 bases). The length of the CDR3 is 17 residues. The germline V gene has CDR1 KGHSH and CDR2 LQKENI. Deletions cut 3 bases from V and 1 base from J, with 13 bases between. CDR3 nucleotide sequence: TGTGCCAGCTCACCGACGACAGCTGCATCTGGGGCCAACGTCCTGACTTTC. It yields the protein CASSPTTAASGANVLTF. Variable domain in full (rest from reference TRBV18 and TRBJ2-6): NAGVMQNPRHLVRRRGQEARLRCSPMKGHSHVYWYRQLPEEGLKFMVYLQKENIIDESGMPKERFSAEFPKEGPSILRIQQVVRGDSAAYFCASSPTTAASGANVLTFGAGSRLTVL.

CDR3 coding DNA: TGTGCCAGCAGTGAAGCGGGGTTATGGGGACATGGCTACACCTTC. It translates to CASSEAGLWGHGYTF. The rearrangement uses TRBV6-1 and TRBJ1-2; TRBD1 might be the D (5 bases). The CDR3 has 15 residues. Trimming left V 0 bases short and J 6 bases short, with 14 bases between. Germline-derived CDR1 and CDR2 are MNHNS and SASEGT.

V usage is TRBV11-2 and J usage is TRBJ2-7; D is possibly TRBD1 or TRBD2 (5 bases each). V lost 5 bases and J lost 2, with 13 bases in between. CDR1 is SGHAT, CDR2 FQNNGV, per germline. CDR3 length equals 14 residues. CDR3 loop: CASSPLGGTYEQYF. The CDR3 DNA is TGTGCCAGCAGCCCACTTGGGGGAACCTACGAGCAGTACTTC.

This sequence joins TRBV4-1 and TRBJ2-2; 8 bases map to TRBD1. J gave up 3 bases and V 6 bases, and 6 bases lay outside the gene matches. There are 15 residues in the CDR3. The germline V gene has CDR1 MGHRA and CDR2 YSYEKL. In DNA form, the CDR3 reads TGCGCCAGCAGTTTGGGACAGGCATACACCGGGGAGCTGTTTTTT. Translated: CASSLGQAYTGELFF.

This chain links TRBV19 with TRBJ2-1, with TRBD1 as a possible D gene (6 bases). V dropped 4 bases and J dropped 6 bases, with 19 bases sitting between them. The germline gives CDR1 LNHDA, CDR2 SQIVND (reference sequence). The CDR3 runs to 16 residues. In DNA, the CDR3 is TGTGCCAGTAGTACCCTACGACAGGTTCGGGTCAATGAGCAGTTCTTC. This translates into CASSTLRQVRVNEQFF.

The J gene is TRBJ2-5, the V gene TRBV5-6; TRBD1 or TRBD2 may be the D gene (5 bases each). CDR1 and CDR2 (germline): SGHDT, YYEEEE. The V end lost 2 bases, the J end lost 4 bases, and 12 bases lay between the germline ends. The CDR3 is 14 amino acids. The CDR3 nucleotides read TGTGCCAGCAGCTTTAGAGCAGGGACAGAGACCCAGTACTTC. Residues: CASSFRAGTETQYF.

The chain recombines TRBV28 with TRBJ1-5; D is unclear. With 3 bases removed from V and 3 bases from J, the gap between germline ends came to 12 bases. The CDR3 loop spans 15 amino acids. Germline V gene data show CDR1 as MDHEN and CDR2 as SYDVKM. CDR3 region: CASSFGGKDNQPQHF. CDR3 nucleotide sequence: TGTGCCAGCAGTTTCGGCGGCAAGGACAATCAGCCCCAGCATTTT.